This T cell receptor beta chain was identified in a study of T-cell reconstitution after alpha-beta-depleted transplantation in children. Molecular barcoding with unique molecular identifiers was used for the TCRbeta library. Using its own MiXCR run on the PCR reads, TCRdb lists one record per CDR3 protein. This table holds some 520,000 distinct CDR3 sequences, approximately 32% found once. CDR1 is ENHRY and CDR2 is SYGVKD in the germline V gene. The CDR3 totals 14 residues. V lost 3 bases and J 4 bases, leaving 12 bases between the germline ends. This TCR was sampled from a human donor who donated a stem cell graft to a child with aplastic anemia. The starting material was PBMCs from the stem cell graft donor, obtained from the stem cell graft. The chain uses TRBV10-3 and TRBJ2-5, with a weak D call TRBD1 (5 bases). The CDR3 bases are TGTGCCATCAGTGATTGGCAGGGTCTAGAGACCCAGTACTTC. Translation gives CAISDWQGLETQYF.